This T cell receptor beta chain was captured by sequencing in a study of T cells in Graves' hyperthyroidism and ophthalmopathy. Study results and limitations: The model identified upcoming ophthalmopathy a median around 7.1 months ahead of onset.

This clonotype was seen only a few times. What it binds is unknown. On the basis of clinical symptoms, serum thyroxine and TRAb, thyroid ultrasound and orbital computed tomography, diagnoses were made. Amplified TCR beta CDR3 regions derived from RNA transcripts. The TCR CDR3 was amplified in a first-round RT-PCR using the HTBI primer set. TCRdb analysed the multiplex PCR reads with MiXCR anew, one entry per CDR3 protein. The sample has roughly 400,000 distinct CDR3 sequences, 15% to 19% seen once. The CDR3 extends over 15 amino acids. The germline V gene encodes CDR1 DFQATT and CDR2 SNEGSKA (reference sequence). V lost 1 base to trimming and J lost 2 bases, with 12 bases between them.

The sequenced sample was blood. The clonotype comes from a woman between 18 and 29 years old with Graves' hyperthyroidism that later progressed to Graves' ophthalmopathy. The chain carries TRBV20-1 and TRBJ1-3; no clear D gene. CDR3 DNA: TGCAGTGCTAGAGGAGGCTCCCGGCCTGGAAACACCATATATTTT. This translates into CSARGGSRPGNTIYF.